This record concerns one T cell receptor (beta chain) sequence. The data derive from a study of blood T cells in healthy people across ages. The CDR3 consists of 15 residues. V lost 5 bases and J lost 2, with 16 bases in between. The germline CDR1 and CDR2 sequences are SGHTA and FQGNSA. Sample-barcoded 5' priming and a J-beta primer mix drove a second PCR of about 7 to 12 cycles. TCRdb processed the 5' RACE reads anew with MiXCR; each CDR3 protein has one entry. This table holds hundreds of thousands of distinct CDR3 sequences, around 21% found once. The source material was blood. This receptor was taken from a man in his sixties or seventies in good health. The chain has TRBV7-2 and TRBJ2-7; D is possibly TRBD1 (6 bases). CDR3 in amino acids: CASSPAPGATYEQYF. CDR3 nucleotide sequence: TGTGCCAGCAGCCCGGCCCCAGGGGCGACCTACGAGCAGTACTTC.